This T cell receptor beta chain was sequenced in a study of regulatory T cells in long-lasting Graves disease. Trimming took 6 bases from V and 3 from J, leaving 12 bases between them. Germline V gene sequence: CDR1 SNHLY, CDR2 FYNNEI. The CDR3 is made up of 13 amino acids. The time point was: persistent/refractory GD, antithyroid drugs over 5 years with positive TRAb. PBMC-extracted RNA yielded the TCR library. CDR3-region Arm-PCR and iRepertoire HTBI primers produced the TCR beta libraries. TCRdb reanalysed the multiplex PCR reads using MiXCR and keeps one entry per CDR3 protein. The sample lists a few hundred thousand distinct CDR3 sequences; 23% were seen once.

The clonotype comes from a female donor with Graves disease. The sample was peripheral blood mononuclear cells (PBMCs), taken when the disease was refractory, from a patient treated with antithyroid drugs. The chain is built from TRBV2 and TRBJ2-7; D possibly corresponds to TRBD2 (6 bases). The CDR3 DNA reads as TGTGCCAGCAGCACAGCCGGGGGCTACGAGCAGTACTTC. Protein sequence: CASSTAGGYEQYF.